The rows below give T cell receptor beta chains drawn from one sample of a study of blood T cell repertoires in COVID-19. Data came from immunoSEQ multiplex PCR; TCRdb stores just in-frame clones and leaves some out. The table has over 60,000 clones, roughly four fifths seen once. What was sequenced was peripheral blood. The receptors stem from a man between 60 and 75 years old with COVID-19, enrolled during active disease. CDR3s include the opening cysteine and the closing phenylalanine or tryptophan. Fields, in order: D gene, V gene, J gene, clone size, CDR3 DNA, CDR3 protein. The D gene is left open where the match is weak. Clone size appears in some rows only: once, few, many, or a class for an expanded clone.

.	TRBV30	TRBJ1-4	.	TGTGCCTGGAGTGTATTCACAACTAATGAAAAACTGTTTTTT	CAWSVFTTNEKLFF
.	TRBV12-3/TRBV12-4	TRBJ1-1	.	TGTGCCAGCAGCAAGGAGGATGAAGCTTTCTTT	CASSKEDEAFF
TRBD1	TRBV11-2	TRBJ2-3	.	TGTGCCAGCAGCATTAATCCGGGACAGGGATCAGATACGCAGTATTTT	CASSINPGQGSDTQYF
.	TRBV10-1	TRBJ2-2	many	TGCGCCAGCAGTGAGTTGGCAGGGAACACCGGGGAGCTGTTTTTT	CASSELAGNTGELFF
TRBD1	TRBV5-5	TRBJ2-3	.	TGTGCCAGCAGCCTCGGGACAGGACTAACCCAAAATACGCAGTATTTT	CASSLGTGLTQNTQYF
.	TRBV24-1	TRBJ2-7	once	TGTGCCACCCCTAGGAGGGGAAGGAGCTACGAGCAGTACTTC	CATPRRGRSYEQYF
TRBD2	TRBV20-1	TRBJ2-3	.	TGCAGTGCTAGTGGGGGAGGGACGGGCACAGATACGCAGTATTTT	CSASGGGTGTDTQYF
TRBD2	TRBV11-2	TRBJ2-7	.	TGTGCCAGCAGCCTTGGGAGCGGGGGTTTCTCCTACGAGCAGTACTTC	CASSLGSGGFSYEQYF
TRBD1	TRBV28	TRBJ1-3	.	TGTGCCAGCAGTTCTAGCCCGGGACAGGGATTAGGAAACACCATATATTTT	CASSSSPGQGLGNTIYF
.	TRBV7-9	TRBJ2-1	many	TGTGCCAGCAGCTCTCGATCCCTATACAATGAGCAGTTCTTC	CASSSRSLYNEQFF
.	TRBV2	TRBJ2-3	.	TGTGCCAGCAACGGGCGGGGGCGGAGCACAGATACGCAGTATTTT	CASNGRGRSTDTQYF
TRBD2	TRBV7-3	TRBJ2-1	few	TGTGCCAGCAGCCCCCAGGTGGGGGGGATGTATGAGCAGTTCTTC	CASSPQVGGMYEQFF